The 17 T cell receptor beta chains presented below share a single source sample, sequenced in a study of T cells in localized non-small cell lung cancer. This table comes from immunoSEQ multiplex PCR, and its TCRdb copy is limited to in-frame clones, with some not included. Of 20,000 or so clones listed, approximately 90% are singletons. The material was peripheral blood, obtained before any cancer treatment. These receptors were obtained from a male donor at least 60 years old with stage I squamous cell lung carcinoma.

Points on this clone: Sequence at one end of the junction differs from germline and may be a read error. Within the sample, other DNA sequences also encode this same CDR3. The chain joins TRBV6-4 to TRBJ1-1; 7 bases fit TRBD1. Per the germline V gene, CDR1 is MRHNA and CDR2 is SNTAGT. The CDR3 runs 14 residues. CDR3 in DNA: TGTGCCAGCAGTAGGGACAGTGTGAACACCGAAGCTTTCTTT. Protein product: CASSRDSVNTEAFF.

J is TRBJ1-1 and V is TRBV30; TRBD1 might be the D (5 bases). This CDR3 contains 11 residues. The ends were cut back, 0 bases at V and 6 bases at J, with 5 bases in the middle. Germline CDR1 GTSNPN, CDR2 SVGIG (reference sequence). DNA for the CDR3: TGTGCCTGGAGTGTGGGACCTGAAGCTTTCTTT. It is translated as CAWSVGPEAFF.

The V call is TRBV4-1, the J call TRBJ2-7, with D possibly TRBD1 on 6 matching bases. The germline V and J ends were trimmed by 1 base and 1 base, with 14 bases remaining between them. The CDR3 spans 16 residues. CDR1 and CDR2 from the germline V gene are MGHRA and YSYEKL. DNA of the CDR3: TGCGCCAGCAGCCAAGCTGCCCAGGGGCCGTCCTACGAGCAGTACTTC. Translated: CASSQAAQGPSYEQYF.

CDR3 coding DNA: TGTGCCAGCTCGTACAGGGAGGAGCAGTACTTC. Its protein is CASSYREEQYF. The gene calls are TRBV18 and TRBJ2-7; a weak D match, TRBD1 (6 bases). Per germline, CDR1 KGHSH and CDR2 LQKENI. The CDR3 consists of 11 residues. Deletions cut 6 bases from V and 7 bases from J, with 10 bases between.

The chain has TRBV4-2 and TRBJ1-6; TRBD1 agrees at 10 bases. Germline CDR1 LGHNA, CDR2 YNFKEQ. J was trimmed by 4 bases and V by 8 bases; bases with no gene match: 8. This CDR3 is built from 16 residues. CDR3 loop: CASGGTGAPYNSPLHF. The CDR3 DNA is TGTGCCAGCGGGGGGACAGGGGCCCCGTATAATTCACCCCTCCACTTT.

The chain combines TRBV27 with TRBJ1-2; D uncertain. Germline-derived CDR1 and CDR2 are MNHEY and SMNVEV (reference sequence). The CDR3 totals 14 residues. Between the trimmed V and J ends, which lost 4 bases and 4 bases, there was a span of 13 bases. Here the CDR3 reads CASSSGPRGYGYTF. DNA for the CDR3: TGTGCCAGCAGTTCCGGGCCGCGGGGCTATGGCTACACCTTC.

The V and J genes are TRBV5-1 and TRBJ2-1, with D perhaps matching TRBD1 or TRBD2 (6 bases each). V was clipped by 4 bases and J by 4 bases, with 15 bases between them. The germline gives CDR1 SGHRS, CDR2 YFSETQ. The CDR3 is 15 amino acids. CDR3 sequence (DNA): TGCGCCAGCAGCCGAGGGGGGCAAGATTACAATGAGCAGTTCTTC. This gives the protein CASSRGGQDYNEQFF.

This clone was detected once. The genes are TRBV29-1 and TRBJ1-1; D might be TRBD1 (5 bases). Germline assignment: CDR1 SQVTM and CDR2 ANQGSEA. This CDR3 has 13 residues. The V end lost 6 bases, the J end lost 6 bases, and 17 bases lay between the germline ends. The CDR3 nucleotides are TGCAGCGTCCGAGGGGTAGGAGTCCCTGAAGCTTTCTTT. It encodes CSVRGVGVPEAFF.

V is TRBV7-9 and J is TRBJ1-2; perhaps TRBD1 as D (6 bases). The CDR3 is 13 residues long. V lost 4 bases to trimming and J lost 4 bases, with 10 bases between them. Germline values: CDR1 SEHNR, CDR2 FQNEAQ (reference sequence). The chain's CDR3 is CASSSGQFYGYTF. CDR3 DNA: TGTGCCAGCAGCTCCGGACAGTTCTATGGCTACACCTTC.

V is TRBV7-2 and J is TRBJ1-3, with D tentatively TRBD1 (6 bases). Germline V gives CDR1 SGHTA, CDR2 FQGNSA. CDR3 length equals 15 residues. The V and J ends lost 1 base and 4 bases respectively, with 11 bases between them. The CDR3 spells CASSLGGGLGNTIYF. CDR3 coding DNA: TGTGCCAGCAGCTTAGGGGGGGGGCTCGGAAACACCATATATTTT.

The CDR3 region has the DNA TGCGCCAGCAGCCCACCATTGGGCGTAAGCACAGATACGCAGTATTTT. As protein: CASSPPLGVSTDTQYF. This rearrangement joins TRBV5-1 to TRBJ2-3; D is unresolved. The V end lost 4 bases, the J end lost 0 bases, and 15 bases lay between the germline ends. CDR1 and CDR2 from the germline V gene are SGHRS and YFSETQ. This CDR3 contains 16 residues.

The chain has TRBV12-5 and TRBJ2-5, with D possibly TRBD2 on 7 matching bases. This CDR3 comprises 17 residues. Germline assignment: CDR1 LGHNT and CDR2 FRNRAP. The germline V and J ends were trimmed by 0 bases and 4 bases, with 18 bases remaining between them. The CDR3 spells CASGLVGGGAGIETQYF. DNA of the CDR3: TGTGCTAGTGGTTTGGTGGGGGGGGGCGCTGGGATAGAGACCCAGTACTTC.

This clone was seen just once. The rearrangement links TRBV28 to TRBJ2-5, with TRBD1 matching 8 bases. The J segment lost 4 bases and the V segment lost 8 bases, leaving 3 bases of the junction unmatched. This CDR3 region has 12 residues. Germline CDR1 MDHEN, CDR2 SYDVKM. CDR3 sequence: CASGQGLETQYF. CDR3 in DNA: TGTGCCAGCGGACAGGGCTTAGAGACCCAGTACTTC.

The chain joins TRBV10-3 to TRBJ2-3; D unresolved. V dropped 1 base and J dropped 6 bases, with 8 bases sitting between them. Per germline, CDR1 ENHRY and CDR2 SYGVKD. The CDR3 has 13 residues. Written as DNA, the CDR3 is TGTGCCATCAGTGAGTTTAATTCCGATACGCAGTATTTT. Translating gives CAISEFNSDTQYF.

This chain joins TRBV7-2 and TRBJ2-3; 12 nucleotides line up with TRBD2. Germline assignment: CDR1 SGHTA and CDR2 FQGNSA. The CDR3 runs 18 residues. The J segment lost 1 base and the V segment lost 5 bases, leaving 10 bases of the junction unmatched. CDR3 amino acids: CASSDVASGGAGTDTQYF. The DNA of the CDR3 is TGTGCCAGCAGCGACGTGGCTAGCGGGGGGGCCGGCACAGATACGCAGTATTTT.

The V call is TRBV4-1, the J call TRBJ1-6; 9 bases align to TRBD1. With 4 bases clipped from V and 5 bases from J, the junction kept 3 bases outside the gene matches. The CDR3 contains 15 residues. Germline-derived CDR1 and CDR2 are MGHRA and YSYEKL. CDR3 DNA: TGCGCCAGCAGCCGCAGGGACAGGGATAATTCACCCCTCCACTTT. Protein: CASSRRDRDNSPLHF.

This chain links TRBV6-6 with TRBJ1-3; no clear D. Between the trimmed V and J ends, which lost 8 bases and 2 bases, there was a span of 10 bases. Germline V gene sequence: CDR1 MNHNY, CDR2 SVGAGI (reference sequence). The CDR3 sequence is 13 residues long. CDR3 sequence reads: CASFPVAGNTIYF. CDR3 bases: TGTGCCAGCTTTCCGGTTGCTGGAAACACCATATATTTT.